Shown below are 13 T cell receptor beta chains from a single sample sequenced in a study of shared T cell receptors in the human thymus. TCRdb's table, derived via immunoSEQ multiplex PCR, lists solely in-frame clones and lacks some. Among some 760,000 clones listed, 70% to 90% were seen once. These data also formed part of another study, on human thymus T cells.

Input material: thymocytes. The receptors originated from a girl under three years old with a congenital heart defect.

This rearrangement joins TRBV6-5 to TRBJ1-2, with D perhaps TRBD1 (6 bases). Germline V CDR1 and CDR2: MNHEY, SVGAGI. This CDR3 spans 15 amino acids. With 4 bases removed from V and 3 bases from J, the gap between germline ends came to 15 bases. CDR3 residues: CASSSPTGMDYGYTF. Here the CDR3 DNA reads TGTGCCAGCAGTTCACCCACAGGGATGGACTATGGCTACACCTTC.

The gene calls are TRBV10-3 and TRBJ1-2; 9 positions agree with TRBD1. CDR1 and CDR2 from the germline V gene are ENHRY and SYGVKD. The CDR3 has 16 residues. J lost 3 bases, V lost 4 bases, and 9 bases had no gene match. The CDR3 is CAISGGQGTGDYGYTF. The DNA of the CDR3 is TGTGCCATCAGTGGTGGACAGGGGACGGGTGACTATGGCTACACCTTC.

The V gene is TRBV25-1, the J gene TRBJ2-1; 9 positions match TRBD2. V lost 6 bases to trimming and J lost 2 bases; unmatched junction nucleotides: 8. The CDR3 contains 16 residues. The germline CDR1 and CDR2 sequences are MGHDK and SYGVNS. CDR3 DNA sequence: TGTGCCAGCAGGGGCCAAAGCGGGGGGCCCTACAATGAGCAGTTCTTC. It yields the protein CASRGQSGGPYNEQFF.

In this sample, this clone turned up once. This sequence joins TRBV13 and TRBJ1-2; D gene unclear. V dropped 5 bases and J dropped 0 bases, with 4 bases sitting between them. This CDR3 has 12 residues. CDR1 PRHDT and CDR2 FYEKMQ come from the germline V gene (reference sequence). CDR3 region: CASSPTNYGYTF. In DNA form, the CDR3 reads TGTGCCAGCAGCCCCACTAACTATGGCTACACCTTC.

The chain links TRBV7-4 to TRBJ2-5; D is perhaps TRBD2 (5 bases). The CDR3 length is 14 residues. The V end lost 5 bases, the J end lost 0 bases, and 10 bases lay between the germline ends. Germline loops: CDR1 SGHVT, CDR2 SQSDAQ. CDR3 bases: TGTGCCAGCAGCCCTCGACTAAACCAAGAGACCCAGTACTTC. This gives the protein CASSPRLNQETQYF. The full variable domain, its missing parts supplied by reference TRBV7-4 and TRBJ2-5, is GAGVSQSPRYKVAKRGRDVALRCDSISGHVTLYWYRQTLGQGSEVLTYSQSDAQRDKSGRPSGRFSAERPERSVSTLKIQRTEQGDSAVYLCASSPRLNQETQYFGPGTRLLVL.

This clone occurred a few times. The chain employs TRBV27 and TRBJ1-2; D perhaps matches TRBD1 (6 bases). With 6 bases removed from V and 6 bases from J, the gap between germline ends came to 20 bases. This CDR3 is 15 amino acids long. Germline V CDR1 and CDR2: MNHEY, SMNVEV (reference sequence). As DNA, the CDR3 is TGTGCCAGCAGGAGATCCTTCGGGGGGGCGGATGGCTACACCTTC. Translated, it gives CASRRSFGGADGYTF.

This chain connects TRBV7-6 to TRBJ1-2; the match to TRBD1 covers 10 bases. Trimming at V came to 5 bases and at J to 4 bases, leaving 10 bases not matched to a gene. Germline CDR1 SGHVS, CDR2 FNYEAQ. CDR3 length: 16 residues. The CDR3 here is CASSLGGQGSSYGYTF. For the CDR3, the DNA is TGTGCCAGCAGCCTAGGGGGACAGGGGTCCAGCTATGGCTACACCTTC.

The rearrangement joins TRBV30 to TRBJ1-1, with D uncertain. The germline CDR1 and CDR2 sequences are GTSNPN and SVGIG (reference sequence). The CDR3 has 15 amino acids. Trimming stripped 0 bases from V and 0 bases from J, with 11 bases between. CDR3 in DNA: TGTGCCTGGAGTGTAAGGCGGGTTTTGAACACTGAAGCTTTCTTT. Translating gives CAWSVRRVLNTEAFF.

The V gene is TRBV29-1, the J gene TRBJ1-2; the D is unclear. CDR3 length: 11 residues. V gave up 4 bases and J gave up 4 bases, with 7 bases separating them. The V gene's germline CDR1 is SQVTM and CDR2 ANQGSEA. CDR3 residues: CSVVIPYGYTF. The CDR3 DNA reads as TGCAGCGTTGTTATTCCCTATGGCTACACCTTC.

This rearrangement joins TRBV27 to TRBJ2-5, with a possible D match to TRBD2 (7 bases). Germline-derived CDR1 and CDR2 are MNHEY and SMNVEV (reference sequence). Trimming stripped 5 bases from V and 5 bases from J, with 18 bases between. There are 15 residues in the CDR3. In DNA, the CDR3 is TGTGCCAGCAGTCCCGCGGGGGCCGACTGGGAGACCCAGTACTTC. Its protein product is CASSPAGADWETQYF.

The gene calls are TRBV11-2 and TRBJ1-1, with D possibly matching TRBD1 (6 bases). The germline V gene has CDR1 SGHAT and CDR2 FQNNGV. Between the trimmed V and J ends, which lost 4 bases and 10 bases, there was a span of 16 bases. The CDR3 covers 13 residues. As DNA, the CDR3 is TGTGCCAGCAGCTGGACCAGGGGTGGTCGAGCTTTCTTT. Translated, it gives CASSWTRGGRAFF.

CDR3 coding DNA: TGTGCCGCATACCCAGTCCCAGGGGAGTTCACTGAAGCTTTCTTT. The encoded protein is CAAYPVPGEFTEAFF. V usage is TRBV6-5 and J usage is TRBJ1-1, with D possibly being TRBD1 (6 bases). The CDR3 has 15 amino acids. With 11 bases removed from V and 4 bases from J, the gap between germline ends came to 23 bases. From germline, CDR1 is MNHEY and CDR2 SVGAGI.

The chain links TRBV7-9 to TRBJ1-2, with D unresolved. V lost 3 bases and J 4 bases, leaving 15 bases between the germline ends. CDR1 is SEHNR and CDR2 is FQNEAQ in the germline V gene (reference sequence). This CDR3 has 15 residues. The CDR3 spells CASSLVVQASYGYTF. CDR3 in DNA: TGTGCCAGCAGCTTGGTCGTCCAGGCTTCCTATGGCTACACCTTC.